Reported below is one T cell receptor beta chain. What it recognizes is unknown. The data stem from a study of response to subunit inactivated influenza vaccine. Notes on the study in general: There was a suggestion from the authors that each seasonal influenza vaccination recruits few new T cells.

MiXCR, applied by TCRdb to the RT-PCR reads, yields one record per CDR3 protein. This table has 300,000 to 350,000 distinct CDR3 sequences, roughly 20% appearing once. The starting material was PBMCs from blood, obtained 21 months after vaccination. The sequence was obtained from a man between 50 and 69 years old who received an inactivated influenza vaccine.

CDR3 sequence reads: CASSLGQGEGYEQYF. DNA for the CDR3: TGTGCCAGCAGCTTAGGGCAGGGAGAGGGCTACGAGCAGTACTTC. The chain uses TRBV11-2 and TRBJ2-7; D tentatively reads TRBD1 or TRBD2 (5 bases each). The CDR3 is made up of 15 amino acids. V was shortened by 1 base and J by 3 bases, with 13 bases between the two germline ends. Germline V gene data show CDR1 as SGHAT and CDR2 as FQNNGV.